Below, 20 T cell receptor beta chains from the same sample are listed, as sequenced in a study of cytomegalovirus exposure and HLA in healthy donors. Vbeta (60) and Jbeta (13) primers were used in the PCR. TCRdb's table, derived via immunoSEQ multiplex PCR, lists solely in-frame clones and lacks some. The table records 200,000 to 250,000 clones, roughly 80% of them present only once. Sequencing was carried out using PBMCs. These receptor sequences come from a man aged 35 to 55 in good health and CMV-seronegative.

The genes are TRBV9 and TRBJ1-4, with a tentative D call TRBD1 (6 bases). From germline, CDR1 is SGDLS and CDR2 YYNGEE. CDR3 length equals 18 residues. Trimming removed 3 bases from V and 0 bases from J, with 18 bases in between. This CDR3 is CASSGTEGVVATNEKLFF. The CDR3 DNA reads TGTGCCAGCAGCGGGACCGAGGGGGTTGTAGCAACTAATGAAAAACTGTTTTTT.

V and J are TRBV27 and TRBJ1-2; no clear D. V was clipped by 2 bases and J by 8 bases, with 21 bases between them. This CDR3 contains 16 residues. Germline V lookup: CDR1 MNHEY, CDR2 SMNVEV (reference sequence). The DNA for the CDR3 is TGTGCCAGCAGTTTAAAGGAGGCAAGCCCGGCGGGAGGCTACACCTTC. This translates into CASSLKEASPAGGYTF.

This chain connects TRBV7-8 to TRBJ2-5, with D unclear. This CDR3 is 15 amino acids long. The V gene's germline CDR1 is SGHVS and CDR2 FQNEAQ. V lost 6 bases, J lost 2 bases, and 16 bases lay in between. CDR3 nucleotides: TGTGCCAGCAGTCACCAGGTCGGAAAGCAAGAGACCCAGTACTTC. Encoded protein: CASSHQVGKQETQYF.

V usage is TRBV5-1 and J usage is TRBJ2-1; 14 bases agree with TRBD2. Germline CDR1 and CDR2: SGHRS and YFSETQ. J was trimmed by 1 base and V by 3 bases; bases with no gene match: 12. The CDR3 has 20 residues. The CDR3 is CASSSPPGLAGEGSYNEQFF. The CDR3 coding sequence is TGCGCCAGCAGCTCACCTCCGGGACTAGCGGGGGAGGGTTCCTACAATGAGCAGTTCTTC.

Here the CDR3 DNA reads TGTGCCACCAGCAGAGCACGGACAGGCGAGCAGTACTTC. Its protein product is CATSRARTGEQYF. This chain connects TRBV15 to TRBJ2-7; 7 bases are a match to TRBD1. Germline trimming cut 1 base from V and 6 bases from J; bases unmatched to any gene: 3. The CDR3 contains 13 residues. Germline assignment: CDR1 LNHNV and CDR2 YYDKDF (reference sequence).

The chain is built from TRBV29-1 and TRBJ2-1, with 12 bases lining up with TRBD2. Germline CDR1 reads SQVTM; CDR2 reads ANQGSEA. The CDR3 is 14 amino acids. The CDR3 sequence: CSFLTSGSTNEQFF. In nucleotides, the CDR3 is TGCAGTTTCTTGACTAGCGGGAGTACAAATGAGCAGTTCTTC.

The V gene is TRBV5-1, the J gene TRBJ2-3; maybe TRBD1 (6 bases). Trimming stripped 10 bases from V and 7 bases from J, with 22 bases between. Germline assignment: CDR1 SGHRS and CDR2 YFSETQ. This CDR3 is 14 amino acids long. The CDR3, as DNA: TGCGCCGCGTCTTCAGAACCGAGGGGGAATACGCAGTATTTT. Amino acids: CAASSEPRGNTQYF.

This clone has only one observation. The chain uses TRBV4-1 and TRBJ2-7, with a possible D match to TRBD1 (6 bases). The CDR3 consists of 18 residues. The germline gives CDR1 MGHRA, CDR2 YSYEKL. The germline V and J ends were trimmed by 1 base and 3 bases, with 22 bases remaining between them. Written as DNA, the CDR3 is TGCGCCAGCAGCCAAGCCCCCCCCGTAACGGACAGTTTCTACGAGCAGTACTTC. Translation: CASSQAPPVTDSFYEQYF.

The chain joins TRBV5-1 to TRBJ1-4; D unresolved. Trimming left V 0 bases short and J 8 bases short, with 11 bases between. Per germline, CDR1 SGHRS and CDR2 YFSETQ. This CDR3 spans 14 amino acids. CDR3 sequence (DNA): TGCGCCAGCAGCTTGGGGACTTTCAAAGAAAAACTGTTTTTT. This gives the protein CASSLGTFKEKLFF.

In its sample, this clone was seen a few times. The chain is built from TRBV7-8 and TRBJ2-2, with TRBD2 matching over 7 bases. Unmatched junction bases numbered 9, after V lost 4 bases and J lost 1 base. CDR1 is SGHVS, CDR2 FQNEAQ, per germline. This CDR3 has 17 amino acids. DNA for the CDR3: TGTGCCAGCAGCTACCTGGCGGCTAGCGGGAACACCGGGGAGCTGTTTTTT. It translates to CASSYLAASGNTGELFF.

The rearrangement uses TRBV6-1 and TRBJ1-5, with 7 bases identical to TRBD1. Unmatched junction bases numbered 5, after V lost 3 bases and J lost 0 bases. There are 16 residues in the CDR3. Germline V gene lookup returns CDR1 MNHNS and CDR2 SASEGT. The CDR3 DNA sequence: TGTGCCAGCAGTGATCTGACAGGGTTTAGCAATCAGCCCCAGCATTTT. Protein: CASSDLTGFSNQPQHF.

J is TRBJ1-1 and V is TRBV15; D perhaps matches TRBD1 (5 bases). Germline CDR1 LNHNV, CDR2 YYDKDF (reference sequence). Trimming pared 8 bases from V and 0 bases from J, leaving 10 bases between. The CDR3 loop spans 13 amino acids. This CDR3 reads CATARQMNTEAFF. The CDR3, as DNA: TGTGCCACCGCCAGACAGATGAACACTGAAGCTTTCTTT. The full variable domain, its missing parts supplied by reference TRBV15 and TRBJ1-1, is DAMVIQNPRYQVTQFGKPVTLSCSQTLNHNVMYWYQQKSSQAPKLLFHYYDKDFNNEADTPDNFQSRRPNTSFCFLDIRSPGLGDTAMYLCATARQMNTEAFFGQGTRLTVV.

Regarding this clone: Additional DNA sequences in this sample encode the identical CDR3. The CDR3 protein is CSVIFGTSGSETQYF. The CDR3 nucleotides are TGCAGCGTAATATTCGGGACTAGCGGGAGTGAGACCCAGTACTTC. J is TRBJ2-5 and V is TRBV29-1; 14 bases line up with TRBD2. Per the germline V gene, CDR1 is SQVTM and CDR2 is ANQGSEA. Unmatched junction bases numbered 8, after V lost 6 bases and J lost 5 bases. CDR3 length: 15 residues.

This clone was detected once. V and J are TRBV11-2 and TRBJ2-6; 10 bases align to TRBD1. This CDR3 region has 19 residues. Unmatched junction bases numbered 10, after V lost 5 bases and J lost 0 bases. CDR1 is SGHAT and CDR2 is FQNNGV in the germline V gene. CDR3 protein: CASSLSTGGLISGANVLTF. CDR3 in DNA: TGTGCCAGCAGCCTATCGACAGGGGGCCTTATCTCTGGGGCCAACGTCCTGACTTTC.

V usage is TRBV2 and J usage is TRBJ2-1, with 7 nucleotides matching TRBD2. V dropped 5 bases and J dropped 6; count of bases not matched to a gene: 4. Looked up from germline, CDR1 is SNHLY and CDR2 is FYNNEI. The CDR3 runs 13 residues. CDR3 residues: CASSTSVGNEQFF. CDR3 bases: TGTGCCAGCAGTACTAGCGTCGGCAATGAGCAGTTCTTC.

The V call is TRBV6-5, the J call TRBJ1-2; a possible D gene is TRBD1 (5 bases). Germline V gene data show CDR1 as MNHEY and CDR2 as SVGAGI. V dropped 6 bases and J dropped 4 bases, with 12 bases sitting between them. The CDR3 contains 13 residues. The CDR3 coding sequence is TGTGCCAGCAGCCCCGGACAAAGCTATGGCTACACCTTC. As protein: CASSPGQSYGYTF.

Notes on this clone: The sample has other DNA sequences that encode this CDR3 too. The J gene is TRBJ1-2, the V gene TRBV5-1, with D tentatively TRBD1 (6 bases). CDR3 length: 19 amino acids. Deletions cut 2 bases from V and 0 bases from J, with 23 bases between. Germline V gene sequence: CDR1 SGHRS, CDR2 YFSETQ. The CDR3 spells CASSLALRGGGLANYGYTF. The CDR3 coding sequence is TGCGCCAGCAGCTTAGCCCTACGGGGGGGCGGCCTAGCTAACTATGGCTACACCTTC.

This clone was found once. The chain combines TRBV4-3 with TRBJ1-2, with 9 nucleotides matching TRBD1. After removal of 1 base from V and 5 bases from J, the junction contained 8 bases not matched to a gene. Germline CDR1 and CDR2: LGHNA and YSLEER. The CDR3 spans 16 residues. CDR3 loop: CASSQGSGTGSYGYTF. The CDR3 nucleotides read TGCGCCAGCAGCCAAGGGTCCGGGACAGGGTCTTATGGCTACACCTTC.

The V call is TRBV5-1, the J call TRBJ2-2; 8 positions agree with TRBD1. Germline CDR1 is SGHRS and CDR2 is YFSETQ. This CDR3 region has 15 residues. The V gene end was trimmed by 0 bases and the J gene end by 5 bases; junction bases not matched to a gene: 3. The CDR3 loop reads CASSLAGGQTGELFF. CDR3 coding DNA: TGCGCCAGCAGCTTGGCAGGGGGCCAGACCGGGGAGCTGTTTTTT.

Written as DNA, the CDR3 is TGCGCCAGCAGCTCAGGGGGACAGGACACTGAAGCTTTCTTT. Translated, it gives CASSSGGQDTEAFF. The rearrangement links TRBV5-1 to TRBJ1-1, with TRBD1 matching 8 bases. There are 14 residues in the CDR3. Unmatched junction bases numbered 4, after V lost 3 bases and J lost 3 bases. Germline V CDR1 and CDR2: SGHRS, YFSETQ.